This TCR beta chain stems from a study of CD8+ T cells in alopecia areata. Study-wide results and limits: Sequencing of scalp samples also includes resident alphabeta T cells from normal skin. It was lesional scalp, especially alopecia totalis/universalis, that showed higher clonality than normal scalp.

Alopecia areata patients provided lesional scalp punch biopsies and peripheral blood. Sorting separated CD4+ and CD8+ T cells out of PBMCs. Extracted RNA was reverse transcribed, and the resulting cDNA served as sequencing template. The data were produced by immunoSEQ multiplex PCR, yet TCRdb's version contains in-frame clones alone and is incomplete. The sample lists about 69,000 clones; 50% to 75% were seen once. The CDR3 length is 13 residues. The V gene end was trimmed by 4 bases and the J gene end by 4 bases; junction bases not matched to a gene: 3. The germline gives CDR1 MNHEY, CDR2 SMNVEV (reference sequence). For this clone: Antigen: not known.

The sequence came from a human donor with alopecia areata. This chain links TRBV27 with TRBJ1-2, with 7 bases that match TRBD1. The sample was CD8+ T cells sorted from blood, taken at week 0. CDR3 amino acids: CASSSTGIYGYTF. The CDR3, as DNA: TGTGCCAGCAGTTCGACAGGGATCTATGGCTACACCTTC.